This T cell receptor (beta chain) was documented in a study of shared clonotypes between healthy human individuals. Study information: The donor pool was made up of two women and a few men aged 18 to 49.

Study conclusions and caveats: Clonotypes shared by all four donors outscored non-shared clonotypes in generation probability.

This clone was counted at least ten times. Its specificity is unknown. Per the original methods: Filtering differed, since immunoSEQ gave only junction sequences and no quality scores. Generated by immunoSEQ multiplex PCR, the TCRdb table keeps only in-frame clones and is missing some. V and J calls and clone size follow that table, whereas D and trimming were derived from the DNA. The table has over a million clones, 70% to 80% seen once. Trimming shortened V by 6 bases and J by 3 bases, and 15 bases separated the two germline ends. The CDR3 has 14 residues. Germline V gives CDR1 MDHEN, CDR2 SYDVKM. The sample taken for sequencing was memory CD4+ T cells from PBMCs. Subset noted: CD45RA-negative fraction. The clonotype originates from a young man in good health. Some clones in this sample may be carry-over from other donors' samples. This rearrangement joins TRBV28 to TRBJ2-7; D uncertain. The CDR3 loop reads CASSSGWGSYEQYF. The CDR3, as DNA: TGTGCCAGCAGCTCCGGATGGGGTAGCTACGAGCAGTACTTC.